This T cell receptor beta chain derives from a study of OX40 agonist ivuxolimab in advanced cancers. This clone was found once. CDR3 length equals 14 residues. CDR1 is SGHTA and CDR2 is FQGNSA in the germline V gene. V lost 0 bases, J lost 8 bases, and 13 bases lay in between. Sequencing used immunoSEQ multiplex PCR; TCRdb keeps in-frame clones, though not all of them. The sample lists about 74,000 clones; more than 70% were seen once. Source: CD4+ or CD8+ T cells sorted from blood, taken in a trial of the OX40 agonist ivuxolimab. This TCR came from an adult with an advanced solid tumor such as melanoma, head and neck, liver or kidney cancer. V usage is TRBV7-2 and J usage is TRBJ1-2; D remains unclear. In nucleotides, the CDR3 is TGTGCCAGCAGCTTAGCGCAACGGGGAGGGGGCTACACCTTC. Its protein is CASSLAQRGGGYTF.